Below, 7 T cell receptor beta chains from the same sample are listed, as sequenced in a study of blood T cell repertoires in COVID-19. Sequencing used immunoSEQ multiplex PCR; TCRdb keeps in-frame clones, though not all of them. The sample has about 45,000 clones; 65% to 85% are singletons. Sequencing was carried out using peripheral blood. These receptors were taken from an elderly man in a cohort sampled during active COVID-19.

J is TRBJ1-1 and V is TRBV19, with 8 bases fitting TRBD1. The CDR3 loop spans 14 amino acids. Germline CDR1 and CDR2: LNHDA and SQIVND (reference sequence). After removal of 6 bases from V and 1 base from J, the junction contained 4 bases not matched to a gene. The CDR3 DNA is TGTGCCAGTAGCGGAGACAGGGGGAACACTGAAGCTTTCTTT. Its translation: CASSGDRGNTEAFF.

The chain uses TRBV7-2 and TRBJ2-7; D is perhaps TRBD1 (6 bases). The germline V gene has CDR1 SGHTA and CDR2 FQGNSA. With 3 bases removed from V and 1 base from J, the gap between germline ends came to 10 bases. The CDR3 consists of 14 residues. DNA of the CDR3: TGTGCCAGCAGCTTTGGCCAGGGGTCCTACGAGCAGTACTTC. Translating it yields CASSFGQGSYEQYF.

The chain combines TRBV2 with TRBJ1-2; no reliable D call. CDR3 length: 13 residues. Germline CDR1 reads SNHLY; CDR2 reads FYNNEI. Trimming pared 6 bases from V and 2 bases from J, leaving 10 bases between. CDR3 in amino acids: CASSGGSNYGYTF. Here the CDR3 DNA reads TGTGCCAGCAGCGGAGGGTCAAACTATGGCTACACCTTC.

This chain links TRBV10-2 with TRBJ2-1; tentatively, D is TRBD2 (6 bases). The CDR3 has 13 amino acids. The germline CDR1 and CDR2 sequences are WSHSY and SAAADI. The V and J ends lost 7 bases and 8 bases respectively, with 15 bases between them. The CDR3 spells CASTESGRYEQFF. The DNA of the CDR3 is TGCGCCAGCACCGAGTCTGGGAGGTATGAGCAGTTCTTC.

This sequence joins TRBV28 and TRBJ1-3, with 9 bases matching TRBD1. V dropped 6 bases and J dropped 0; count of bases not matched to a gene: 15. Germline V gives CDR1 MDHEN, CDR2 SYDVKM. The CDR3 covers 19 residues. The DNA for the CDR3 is TGTGCCAGCAGCCTATACTATTATCCGGGACAGGGCTCTGGAAACACCATATATTTT. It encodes CASSLYYYPGQGSGNTIYF.

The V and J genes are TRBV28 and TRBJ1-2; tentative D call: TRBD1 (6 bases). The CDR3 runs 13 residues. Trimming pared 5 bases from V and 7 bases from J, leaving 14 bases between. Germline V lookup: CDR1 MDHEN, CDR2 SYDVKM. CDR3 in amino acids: CASSTTGLGGYTF. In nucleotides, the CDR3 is TGTGCCAGCAGTACCACAGGGTTGGGTGGCTACACCTTC.

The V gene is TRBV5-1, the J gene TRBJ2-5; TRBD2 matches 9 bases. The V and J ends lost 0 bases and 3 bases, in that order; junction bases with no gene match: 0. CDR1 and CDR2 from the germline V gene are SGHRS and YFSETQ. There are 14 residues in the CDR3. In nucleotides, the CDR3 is TGCGCCAGCAGCTTGGGCGGGAGGGAAGAGACCCAGTACTTC. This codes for CASSLGGREETQYF.